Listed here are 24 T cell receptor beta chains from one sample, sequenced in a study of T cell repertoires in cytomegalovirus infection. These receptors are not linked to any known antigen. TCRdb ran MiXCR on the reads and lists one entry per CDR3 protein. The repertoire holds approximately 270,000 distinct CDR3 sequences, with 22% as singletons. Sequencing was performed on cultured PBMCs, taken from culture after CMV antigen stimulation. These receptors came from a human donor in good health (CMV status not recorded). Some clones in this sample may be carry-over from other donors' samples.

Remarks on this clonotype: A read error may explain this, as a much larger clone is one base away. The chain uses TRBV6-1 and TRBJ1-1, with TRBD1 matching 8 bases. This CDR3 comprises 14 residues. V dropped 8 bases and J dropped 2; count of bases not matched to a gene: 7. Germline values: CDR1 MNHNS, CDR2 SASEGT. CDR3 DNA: TGTGCCAGCCGAAGACAGGGGCACAACACTGAAGCTTTCTTT. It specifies CASRRQGHNTEAFF.

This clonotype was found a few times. CDR3 in DNA: TGTGCCAGCAGTCCATCACGACAGGGAATTAGAGTCCGCGGCTACACCTTC. Translation: CASSPSRQGIRVRGYTF. The chain recombines TRBV6-2 or TRBV6-3 with TRBJ1-2; 7 nucleotides agree with TRBD1. Germline CDR1 and CDR2: MNHEY and SVGEGT. The CDR3 consists of 17 residues. The trim removed 5 bases at V and 8 bases at J, leaving 20 bases unmatched.

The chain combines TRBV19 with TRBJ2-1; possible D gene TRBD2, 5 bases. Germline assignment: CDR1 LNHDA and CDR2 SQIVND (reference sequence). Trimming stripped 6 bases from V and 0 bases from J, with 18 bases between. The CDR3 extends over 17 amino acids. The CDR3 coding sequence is TGTGCCAGTAGCCCCCCGGCGGGCAGGAGCTCCTACAATGAGCAGTTCTTC. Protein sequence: CASSPPAGRSSYNEQFF.

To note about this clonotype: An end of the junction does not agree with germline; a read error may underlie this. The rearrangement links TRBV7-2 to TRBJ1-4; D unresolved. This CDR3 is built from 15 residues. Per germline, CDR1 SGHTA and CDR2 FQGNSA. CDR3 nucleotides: TGTGCCGGCAGTTCATCGGTAACGGACGGTGAAAAACTGTTTTTT. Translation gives CAGSSSVTDGEKLFF.

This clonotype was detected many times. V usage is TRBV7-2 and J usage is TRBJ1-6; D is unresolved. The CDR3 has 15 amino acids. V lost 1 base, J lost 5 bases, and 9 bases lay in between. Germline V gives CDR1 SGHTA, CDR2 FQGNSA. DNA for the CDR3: TGTGCCAGCAGCTTAGAGCTCAGCAATAATTCACCCCTCCACTTT. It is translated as CASSLELSNNSPLHF.

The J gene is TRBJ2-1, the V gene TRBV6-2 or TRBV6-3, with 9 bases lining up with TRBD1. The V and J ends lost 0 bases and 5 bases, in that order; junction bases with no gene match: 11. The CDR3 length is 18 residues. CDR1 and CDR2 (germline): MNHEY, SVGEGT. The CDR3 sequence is CASSYSRFRTGVHNEQFF. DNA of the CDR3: TGTGCCAGCAGTTACTCGAGGTTCCGGACAGGGGTCCACAATGAGCAGTTCTTC.

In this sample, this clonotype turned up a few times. The CDR3: CASSSGQGTAQETQYF. The CDR3 DNA follows: TGTGCCAGCAGTTCCGGACAGGGGACTGCACAAGAGACCCAGTACTTC. The chain couples TRBV28 to TRBJ2-5; TRBD1 matches 9 bases. Germline V lookup: CDR1 MDHEN, CDR2 SYDVKM. V was clipped by 4 bases and J by 2 bases; unmatched bases: 8. The CDR3 sequence is 16 residues long.

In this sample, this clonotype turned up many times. CDR3 sequence: CASTRLGTFSDYTF. CDR3 in DNA: TGTGCCAGCACCCGGTTGGGGACCTTCAGTGACTACACCTTC. The chain employs TRBV12-3 or TRBV12-4 and TRBJ1-2; tentatively, D is TRBD1 (5 bases). Trimming cost V 7 bases and J 10 bases, with 22 bases left between them. The CDR3 contains 14 residues.

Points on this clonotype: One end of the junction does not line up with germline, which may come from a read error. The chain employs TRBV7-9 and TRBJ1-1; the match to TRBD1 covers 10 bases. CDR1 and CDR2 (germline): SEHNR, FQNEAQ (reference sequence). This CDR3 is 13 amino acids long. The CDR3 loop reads CASSESPGQGMIF. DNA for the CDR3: TGTGCCAGCAGCGAATCCCCGGGACAGGGGATGATCTTT.

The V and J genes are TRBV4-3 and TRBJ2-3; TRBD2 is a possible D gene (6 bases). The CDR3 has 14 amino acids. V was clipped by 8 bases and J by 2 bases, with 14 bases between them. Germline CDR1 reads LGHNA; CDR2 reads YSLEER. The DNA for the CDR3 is TGCGCCAGCGCACATAGCGGCCCCACAGATACGCAGTATTTT. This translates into CASAHSGPTDTQYF.

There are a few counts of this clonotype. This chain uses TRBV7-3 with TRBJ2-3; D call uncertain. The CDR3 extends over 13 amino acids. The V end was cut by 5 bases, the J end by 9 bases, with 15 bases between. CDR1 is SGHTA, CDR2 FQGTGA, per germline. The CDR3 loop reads CASSPQPLLTQYF. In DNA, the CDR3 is TGTGCCAGCAGCCCACAACCCTTATTAACGCAGTATTTT.

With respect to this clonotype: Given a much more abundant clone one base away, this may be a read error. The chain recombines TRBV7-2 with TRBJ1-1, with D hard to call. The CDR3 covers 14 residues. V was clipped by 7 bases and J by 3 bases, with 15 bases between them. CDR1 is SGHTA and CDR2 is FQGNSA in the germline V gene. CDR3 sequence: CASNLLRRDTEAFF. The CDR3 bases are TGTGCCAGCAACCTGCTACGGCGAGACACTGAAGCTTTCTTT.

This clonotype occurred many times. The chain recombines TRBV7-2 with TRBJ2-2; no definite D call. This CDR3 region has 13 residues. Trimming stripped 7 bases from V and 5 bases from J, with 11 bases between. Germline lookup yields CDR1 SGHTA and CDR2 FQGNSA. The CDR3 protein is CASTPGGTGELFF. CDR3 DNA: TGTGCCAGCACCCCGGGTGGAACCGGGGAGCTGTTTTTT.

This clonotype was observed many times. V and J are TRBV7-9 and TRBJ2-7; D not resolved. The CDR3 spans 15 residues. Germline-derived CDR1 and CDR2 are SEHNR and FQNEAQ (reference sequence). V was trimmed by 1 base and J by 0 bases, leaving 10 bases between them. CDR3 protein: CASSLGVGVSYEQYF. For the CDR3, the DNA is TGTGCCAGCAGCTTAGGAGTAGGAGTCTCCTACGAGCAGTACTTC.

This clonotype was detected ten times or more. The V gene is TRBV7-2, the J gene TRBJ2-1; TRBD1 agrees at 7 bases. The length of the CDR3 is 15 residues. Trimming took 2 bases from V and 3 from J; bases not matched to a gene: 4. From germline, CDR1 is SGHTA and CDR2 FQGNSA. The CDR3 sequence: CASSLLGTVYNEQFF. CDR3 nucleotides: TGTGCCAGCAGCTTACTCGGGACAGTCTACAATGAGCAGTTCTTC.

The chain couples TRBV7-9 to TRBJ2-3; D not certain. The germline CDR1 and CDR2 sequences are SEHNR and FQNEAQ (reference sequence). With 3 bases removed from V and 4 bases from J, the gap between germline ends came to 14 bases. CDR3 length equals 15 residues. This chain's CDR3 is CASSLAGDSSDTQYF. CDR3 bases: TGTGCCAGCAGCTTGGCAGGAGATAGCTCAGATACGCAGTATTTT.

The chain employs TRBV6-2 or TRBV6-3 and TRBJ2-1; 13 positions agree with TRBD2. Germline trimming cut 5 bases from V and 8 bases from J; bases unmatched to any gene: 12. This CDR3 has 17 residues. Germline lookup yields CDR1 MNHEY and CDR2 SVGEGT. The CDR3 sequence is CASSHFRLAGGNDEQFF. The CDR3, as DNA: TGTGCCAGCAGTCACTTCCGACTAGCGGGAGGTAACGATGAGCAGTTCTTC.

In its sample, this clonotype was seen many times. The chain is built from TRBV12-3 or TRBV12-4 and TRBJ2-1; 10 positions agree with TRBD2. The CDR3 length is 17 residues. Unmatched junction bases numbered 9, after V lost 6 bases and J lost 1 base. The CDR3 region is CASSRRSGRLSYNEQFF. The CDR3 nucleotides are TGTGCCAGCAGCCGACGTAGCGGGAGGCTTTCCTACAATGAGCAGTTCTTC.

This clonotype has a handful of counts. Here the CDR3 reads CSAPRTQGNTIYF. CDR3 bases: TGCAGTGCTCCCCGGACACAAGGAAACACCATATATTTT. The chain employs TRBV20-1 and TRBJ1-3; D might be TRBD1 (5 bases). V was cut by 5 bases and J by 4 bases, with 12 bases left in between. The CDR3 has 13 residues. Per the germline V gene, CDR1 is DFQATT and CDR2 is SNEGSKA (reference sequence).

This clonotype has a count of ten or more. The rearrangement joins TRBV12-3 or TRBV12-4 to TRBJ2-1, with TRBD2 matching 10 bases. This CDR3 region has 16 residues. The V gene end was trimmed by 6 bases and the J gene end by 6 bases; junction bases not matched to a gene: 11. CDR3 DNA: TGTGCCAGCAGCAAACAACTAGCGGGAATTAGCAATGAGCAGTTCTTC. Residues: CASSKQLAGISNEQFF.

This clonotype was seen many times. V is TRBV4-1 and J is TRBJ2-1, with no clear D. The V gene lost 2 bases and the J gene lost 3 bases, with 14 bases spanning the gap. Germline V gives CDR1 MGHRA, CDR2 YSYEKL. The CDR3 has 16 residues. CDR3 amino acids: CASSQLDLVVYNEQFF. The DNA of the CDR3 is TGCGCCAGCAGCCAATTAGACCTAGTAGTCTACAATGAGCAGTTCTTC.

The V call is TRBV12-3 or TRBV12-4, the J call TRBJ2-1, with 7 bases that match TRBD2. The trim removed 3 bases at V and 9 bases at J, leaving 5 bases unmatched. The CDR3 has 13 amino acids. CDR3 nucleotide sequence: TGTGCCAGCAGTTTTGCGGGAGTTAGTGAGCAGTTCTTC. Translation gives CASSFAGVSEQFF.

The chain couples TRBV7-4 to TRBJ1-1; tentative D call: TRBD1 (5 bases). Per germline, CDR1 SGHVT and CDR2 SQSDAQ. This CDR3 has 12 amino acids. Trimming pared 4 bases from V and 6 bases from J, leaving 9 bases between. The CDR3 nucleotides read TGTGCCAGCAGCTATCGGGGACCTGAAGCTTTCTTT. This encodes CASSYRGPEAFF.

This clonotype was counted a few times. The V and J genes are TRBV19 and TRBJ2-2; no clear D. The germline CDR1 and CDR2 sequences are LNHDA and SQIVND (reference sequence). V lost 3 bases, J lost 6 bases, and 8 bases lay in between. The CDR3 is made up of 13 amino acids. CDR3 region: CASSISGPGELFF. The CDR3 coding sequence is TGTGCCAGTAGTATTTCGGGTCCCGGGGAGCTGTTTTTT.